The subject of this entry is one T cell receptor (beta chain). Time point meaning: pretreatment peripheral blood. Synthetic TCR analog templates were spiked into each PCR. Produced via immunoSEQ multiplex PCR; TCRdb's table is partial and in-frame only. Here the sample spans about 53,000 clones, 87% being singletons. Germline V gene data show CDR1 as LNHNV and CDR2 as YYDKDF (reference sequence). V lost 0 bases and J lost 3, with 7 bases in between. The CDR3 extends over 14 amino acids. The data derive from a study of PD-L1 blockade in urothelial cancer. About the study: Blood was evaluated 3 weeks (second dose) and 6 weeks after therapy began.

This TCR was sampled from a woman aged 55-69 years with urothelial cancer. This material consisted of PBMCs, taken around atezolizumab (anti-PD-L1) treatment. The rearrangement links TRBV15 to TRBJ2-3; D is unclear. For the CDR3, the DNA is TGTGCCACCAGCAGAGATCTGGCAACAGATACGCAGTATTTT. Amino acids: CATSRDLATDTQYF.